This T cell receptor (beta chain) was identified in a study of T cell repertoires in cytomegalovirus infection. On the study more broadly: The authors used CMV epitopes that were HLA-C-restricted (recently identified) and HLA-B-restricted (well studied).

The germline V and J ends were trimmed by 7 bases and 0 bases, with 12 bases remaining between them. The CDR3 totals 15 residues. With regard to this clonotype: Its cognate antigen is unknown.

TCRdb independently ran MiXCR on the reads; one entry per CDR3 protein. Among 230,000 or so distinct CDR3 sequences listed, 38% were seen once. V and J are TRBV12-3 or TRBV12-4 and TRBJ2-2; TRBD2 might be the D (6 bases). The source was CD8+ T cells from cultured PBMCs, collected from culture after CMV antigen stimulation. This sequence was found in a human donor in good health (CMV status not recorded). Some clones in this sample may be carry-over from other donors' samples. CDR3 bases: TGTGCCAGCATAAAGAAGCGGGCGAACACCGGGGAGCTGTTTTTT. This translates into CASIKKRANTGELFF.